This T cell receptor beta chain was identified in a study of PD-1 blockade in classical Hodgkin lymphoma. Points from the study as a whole: Newly diagnosed patients were reported to start with lower TCR diversity than healthy donors. With CD4+ cells, TCR diversity rose significantly by C4D1, but not with CD8+ cells. Complete responders matched newly diagnosed patients in baseline diversity.

Clones were sequenced by immunoSEQ multiplex PCR, and TCRdb holds only the in-frame ones, with some missing. The sample contains roughly 24,000 clones, roughly 80% of which appear only once. Brentuximab vedotin exposure varied among the patients, all of whom had relapsed after autologous stem cell transplantation. Germline assignment: CDR1 SEHNR and CDR2 FQNEAQ (reference sequence). CDR3 length: 12 amino acids. V was shortened by 5 bases and J by 3 bases, with 8 bases between the two germline ends. Regarding this clone: The antigen is not known.

The sequences come from peripheral blood mononuclear cells (PBMCs), collected before the second cycle of nivolumab. V and J are TRBV7-9 and TRBJ2-7; D remains ambiguous. The clonotype originates from a human donor with classical Hodgkin lymphoma. The CDR3 spells CASSLTSYEQYF. For the CDR3, the DNA is TGTGCCAGCAGCCTAACAAGCTACGAGCAGTACTTC.